This entry features one T cell receptor beta chain sequence. CDR1 is LNHNV, CDR2 YYDKDF, per germline (reference sequence). This CDR3 region has 15 residues. V was trimmed by 1 base and J by 0 bases, leaving 8 bases between them. The record originates from a study of blood T cell repertoires in COVID-19. Study background: Researchers got acute and convalescent COVID-19 samples from the United States, Italy and Spain.

As processed by the authors: Estimation of nucleated cell counts relied on the amplification of reference gene primers. Data came from immunoSEQ multiplex PCR; TCRdb stores just in-frame clones and leaves some out. That table gives V, J and clone size, and the DNA gave D and trimming. The table records 85,000 to 130,000 clones, approximately 92% of them present only once. Sequenced: peripheral blood. The rearrangement uses TRBV15 and TRBJ2-3; D perhaps matches TRBD1 (6 bases). This TCR came from a man aged 65 to 79 with acute or convalescent COVID-19. CDR3 amino acids: CATSRAGASTDTQYF. The CDR3 DNA reads TGTGCCACCAGCAGAGCAGGGGCTAGCACAGATACGCAGTATTTT.